Listed below are T cell receptor beta chains from one sample, sequenced in a study of T cells after yellow fever vaccination. TCRdb processed the 5' RACE reads anew with MiXCR; each CDR3 protein has one entry. The data hold around 140,000 distinct CDR3 sequences, with roughly 6.7% observed a single time. The specimen was CD4+ T cells sorted from PBMCs, collected 10 days after the yellow fever booster vaccination. These receptors came from a young man who received the YFV17D yellow fever vaccine. Both conserved end residues are part of each CDR3. Each record gives: clone size, V gene, J gene, CDR3 protein. Size is omitted from some rows. Given values are once, few, many or a class for expanded clones.

clone size: many; V gene: TRBV18; J gene: TRBJ2-6; CDR3 protein: CASSPGTSSSGANVLTF
clone size: many; V gene: TRBV5-1; J gene: TRBJ2-1; CDR3 protein: CASSLGSGGGFDEQFF
clone size: many; V gene: TRBV28; J gene: TRBJ1-5; CDR3 protein: CASREVHQPQHF
clone size: many; V gene: TRBV6-2/TRBV6-3; J gene: TRBJ2-7; CDR3 protein: CASSDIGRPNLYEQYF
clone size: many; V gene: TRBV30; J gene: TRBJ2-2; CDR3 protein: CAWSSQASGELFF
clone size: many; V gene: TRBV5-1; J gene: TRBJ2-5; CDR3 protein: CASSIDETQYF
clone size: many; V gene: TRBV12-3/TRBV12-4; J gene: TRBJ2-3; CDR3 protein: CASSSLLAGGGTQYF
clone size: many; V gene: TRBV7-2; J gene: TRBJ2-7; CDR3 protein: CASSPRDTYYEQYF
clone size: many; V gene: TRBV5-6; J gene: TRBJ2-7; CDR3 protein: CASSLGWGRKAGEQYF
clone size: many; V gene: TRBV5-1; J gene: TRBJ2-1; CDR3 protein: CASSATGGLHNEQFF
clone size: many; V gene: TRBV20-1; J gene: TRBJ2-2; CDR3 protein: CSARGSNTGELFF
clone size: many; V gene: TRBV5-4; J gene: TRBJ2-1; CDR3 protein: CASSLRLAGAGYNEQFF
clone size: many; V gene: TRBV7-2; J gene: TRBJ1-1; CDR3 protein: CASSLASGVNTEAFF
clone size: .; V gene: TRBV12-3/TRBV12-4; J gene: TRBJ2-6; CDR3 protein: CACSLKVTLLGSGANVLTF
clone size: many; V gene: TRBV29-1; J gene: TRBJ2-3; CDR3 protein: CSVEPRQRTDTQYF
clone size: medium-sized; V gene: TRBV11-2; J gene: TRBJ2-7; CDR3 protein: CASSSRQGAYEQYF
clone size: many; V gene: TRBV5-1; J gene: TRBJ2-7; CDR3 protein: CASSFGTDTYEQYF
clone size: many; V gene: TRBV25-1; J gene: TRBJ2-7; CDR3 protein: CASSVVGTLSYEQYF
clone size: few; V gene: TRBV12-3/TRBV12-4; J gene: TRBJ2-1; CDR3 protein: CASSRELVREQFF
clone size: few; V gene: TRBV10-3; J gene: TRBJ2-7; CDR3 protein: CAISETTSSSYEQYF
clone size: many; V gene: TRBV5-6; J gene: TRBJ1-5; CDR3 protein: CASSFWGVGGPQHF
clone size: .; V gene: TRBV24-1; J gene: TRBJ2-2; CDR3 protein: CATSDTTGQGRTGELFF
clone size: .; V gene: TRBV5-6; J gene: TRBJ1-2; CDR3 protein: CASSYGTDYGYTF
clone size: many; V gene: TRBV6-5; J gene: TRBJ2-1; CDR3 protein: CASSYSTTSAYNEQFF
clone size: .; V gene: TRBV12-3/TRBV12-4; J gene: TRBJ2-1; CDR3 protein: CASSWGVGSYNEQFF
clone size: many; V gene: TRBV11-2; J gene: TRBJ2-7; CDR3 protein: CASTPGGFFSYEQYF
clone size: many; V gene: TRBV20-1; J gene: TRBJ1-4; CDR3 protein: CSAVDRRNEKLFF
clone size: many; V gene: TRBV5-1; J gene: TRBJ2-1; CDR3 protein: CASSLVLADYNEQFF
clone size: few; V gene: TRBV6-1; J gene: TRBJ2-6; CDR3 protein: CASKQGRLGLGANVLTF
clone size: many; V gene: TRBV20-1; J gene: TRBJ2-7; CDR3 protein: CSASPGGVGEQYF
clone size: many; V gene: TRBV29-1; J gene: TRBJ1-1; CDR3 protein: CSAGQLLEAFF
clone size: many; V gene: TRBV7-9; J gene: TRBJ2-5; CDR3 protein: CASSLYRDQETQYF
clone size: many; V gene: TRBV20-1; J gene: TRBJ2-2; CDR3 protein: CSARGGTSYTGELFF
clone size: few; V gene: TRBV5-1; J gene: TRBJ1-2; CDR3 protein: CASSPSGPVNYGYTF
clone size: .; V gene: TRBV5-1; J gene: TRBJ1-5; CDR3 protein: CASSLEPLGGGNQPQHF
clone size: many; V gene: TRBV7-2; J gene: TRBJ2-1; CDR3 protein: CASSRGAGHNEQFF
clone size: .; V gene: TRBV12-3/TRBV12-4; J gene: TRBJ2-5; CDR3 protein: CASSSPLAGGPLWYQETQYF
clone size: .; V gene: TRBV5-6; J gene: TRBJ2-7; CDR3 protein: CASSRGLAVSRYEQYF
clone size: .; V gene: TRBV29-1; J gene: TRBJ2-3; CDR3 protein: CSASKAGGTDTQYF
clone size: many; V gene: TRBV24-1; J gene: TRBJ2-2; CDR3 protein: CATAGNTGELFF
clone size: many; V gene: TRBV6-4; J gene: TRBJ2-6; CDR3 protein: CASSAQYSGANVLTF
clone size: .; V gene: TRBV9; J gene: TRBJ2-5; CDR3 protein: CASSVETGRGETQYF
clone size: .; V gene: TRBV5-1; J gene: TRBJ2-7; CDR3 protein: CASSLGQPGYEQYF
clone size: .; V gene: TRBV7-2; J gene: TRBJ2-1; CDR3 protein: CASSLNYRVVFNEQFF
clone size: many; V gene: TRBV6-6; J gene: TRBJ2-7; CDR3 protein: CASRQGLGYEQYF
clone size: .; V gene: TRBV5-6; J gene: TRBJ2-2; CDR3 protein: CASRSRGNTGELFF
clone size: many; V gene: TRBV24-1; J gene: TRBJ2-1; CDR3 protein: CATSDSGVGYNEQFF
clone size: many; V gene: TRBV28; J gene: TRBJ2-1; CDR3 protein: CASSPREGSSYNEQFF
clone size: .; V gene: TRBV5-6; J gene: TRBJ2-7; CDR3 protein: CASPPPGQAVLAGLKVSYEQYF
clone size: few; V gene: TRBV6-2/TRBV6-3; J gene: TRBJ2-4; CDR3 protein: CASSSGLRAVAAKNIQYF
clone size: many; V gene: TRBV5-6; J gene: TRBJ2-1; CDR3 protein: CASSLFQLGYNEQFF
clone size: many; V gene: TRBV10-2; J gene: TRBJ2-1; CDR3 protein: CASGQGASGNNEQFF
clone size: many; V gene: TRBV7-8; J gene: TRBJ2-1; CDR3 protein: CASSQGLAGVGDNEQFF
clone size: many; V gene: TRBV9; J gene: TRBJ2-1; CDR3 protein: CASSVEWGEYNEQFF
clone size: many; V gene: TRBV5-5; J gene: TRBJ1-4; CDR3 protein: CASSLAGSVKLNEKLFF
clone size: few; V gene: TRBV18; J gene: TRBJ1-4; CDR3 protein: CASSQQRTEKLFF
clone size: many; V gene: TRBV24-1; J gene: TRBJ2-2; CDR3 protein: CATSDYNPPGELFF
clone size: .; V gene: TRBV20-1; J gene: TRBJ1-3; CDR3 protein: CSAPRDAESGNTIYF